The rows below give T cell receptor beta chains drawn from one sample of a study of post-analysis software for immune sequencing data. Each CDR3 protein gets one entry after TCRdb re-called the PCR reads with MiXCR. The table has 350,000 to 450,000 distinct CDR3 sequences, 30% to 40% seen once. Sequenced: blood. The origin of the receptors is a girl aged 2-10 years with multiple sclerosis. Each CDR3 is given with its conserved first and last residue. Fields, in order: J gene, clone size, V gene, D gene, CDR3 DNA, CDR3 protein. The D gene is left open where the match is weak. The listing skips clone size in some rows; elsewhere it reads once, few, many or a size class.

TRBJ2-7	few	TRBV4-3	TRBD2	TGCGCCAGCAGCCTAGCCGGGGAGGGACCCTACGAGCAGTACTTC	CASSLAGEGPYEQYF
TRBJ2-3	-	TRBV29-1	TRBD2	TGCAGCGTTGTAACACTAGCGGGAGTGTATACGCAGTATTTT	CSVVTLAGVYTQYF
TRBJ1-5	-	TRBV28	-	TGTGCCAGCAGGCAGGGCATAGCAAGCAATCAGCCCCAGCATTTT	CASRQGIASNQPQHF
TRBJ2-3	few	TRBV3-1	-	TGTGCCAGCACCTCACAGGGTCCAGATACGCAGTATTTT	CASTSQGPDTQYF
TRBJ2-7	-	TRBV6-2/TRBV6-3	-	TGTGCCAGCAGAGAAGGGACACACAGCTCCTACGAGCAGTACTTC	CASREGTHSSYEQYF
TRBJ2-7	few	TRBV6-5	-	TGTGCCAGCAGCTCCTCCCCGGGGTCCTCGGGGAACGAGCAGTACTTC	CASSSSPGSSGNEQYF
TRBJ2-7	-	TRBV18	TRBD1	TGTGCCTGCTCACCACCAGGACAGGGTGCCTACGAGCAGTACTTC	CACSPPGQGAYEQYF
TRBJ2-5	-	TRBV7-6	TRBD2	TGTGCCAGCAGCTTAGGGGAGAGCGGGGGCTCCCAAGAGACCCAGTACTTC	CASSLGESGGSQETQYF
TRBJ2-7	once	TRBV14	-	TGTGCCAGCAGCCAAGTACGCCAGGGCTACGAGCAGTACTTC	CASSQVRQGYEQYF
TRBJ1-6	few	TRBV5-1	-	TGCGCCAGCAGCCTGAGATTAGGGACGGCGGATAATTCACCCCTCCACTTT	CASSLRLGTADNSPLHF
TRBJ2-7	-	TRBV6-6	-	TGTGCCAGCATTGACGGGACGGTCTCCTACGAGCAGTACTTC	CASIDGTVSYEQYF
TRBJ2-5	many	TRBV13	-	TGTGCCAGCGGGGGGCAGGGGAGTAAGACCCAGTACTTC	CASGGQGSKTQYF
TRBJ2-5	-	TRBV20-1	-	TGCAGTGCTAGAGATCCCCACAGCCGAGAGACCCAGTACTTC	CSARDPHSRETQYF
TRBJ2-7	-	TRBV3-1	-	TGTGCCAGCAGCCAAGGCGGGGTCTCCTACGAGCAGTACTTC	CASSQGGVSYEQYF
TRBJ2-5	few	TRBV29-1	-	TGCAGCGTTTTGGGGTTTGGGTCGGAGACCCAGTACTTC	CSVLGFGSETQYF
TRBJ1-5	-	TRBV25-1	TRBD1	TGTGCCAGCAGTGAATCAGGACAGGGGTATCAGCCCCAGCATTTT	CASSESGQGYQPQHF
TRBJ2-7	-	TRBV7-9	TRBD1	TGTGCCAGCAGCTTAGGCAGGGGGCTTTATTCGAACTCCTACAATGAGCAGTACTTC	CASSLGRGLYSNSYNEQYF
TRBJ1-2	-	TRBV19	TRBD1	TGTGCCAGTAGTTACAGGGGGCACTATGGCTACACCTTC	CASSYRGHYGYTF
TRBJ2-7	-	TRBV29-1	-	TGCAGCGTTGAAGATCTAATAACCGAACGGGGTTCTCGGAGCTCCTACGAGCAGTACTTC	CSVEDLITERGSRSSYEQYF
TRBJ2-7	-	TRBV7-2	TRBD1	TGTGCCAGCAGCACTAGGACAGGGCAGTCTCTCGAGCAGTACTTC	CASSTRTGQSLEQYF
TRBJ2-7	few	TRBV20-1	-	TGCAGTGCTAGAAACCGGGACTGGAGCTACGAGCAGTACTTC	CSARNRDWSYEQYF
TRBJ1-1	-	TRBV28	-	TGTGCCAGCAGACCTGCGGCGGTGGAGGCGAACACTGAAGCTTTCTTT	CASRPAAVEANTEAFF
TRBJ2-7	-	TRBV12-3/TRBV12-4	-	TGTGCCAGCAGTTTAGCCCAGAACGACGAGCAGTACTTC	CASSLAQNDEQYF
TRBJ1-1	-	TRBV27	-	TGTGCCAGCAGTTTACGTACGTTGGGGTACACTGAAGCTTTCTTT	CASSLRTLGYTEAFF
TRBJ2-6	few	TRBV3-1	-	TGTGCCAGCAGCCCTCGAAGGGCAGGCTCTGGGGCCAACGTCCTGACTTTC	CASSPRRAGSGANVLTF
TRBJ2-5	-	TRBV28	TRBD2	TGTGCCAGCAGTTTAAGGGAGGGGAAGCAGTACTTC	CASSLREGKQYF
TRBJ2-3	few	TRBV28	-	TGTGCCAGCAGGAACCCCGGGGATACGCAGTATTTT	CASRNPGDTQYF
TRBJ2-7	-	TRBV4-3	-	TGCGCCAGCAGCCAATCGGAGGGAACCTACGAGCAGTACTTC	CASSQSEGTYEQYF
TRBJ2-7	-	TRBV5-6	-	TGTGCCAGCAGCTTTTTTTCGGGAGGGGGCACGAGGTACGAGCAGTACTTC	CASSFFSGGGTRYEQYF
TRBJ2-7	-	TRBV7-8	-	TGTGCCAGCCGAGGGTCGGTCTTCTCCTACGAGCAGTACTTC	CASRGSVFSYEQYF
TRBJ2-3	-	TRBV7-2	TRBD2	TGTGCCAGCAGCTTCGCTAGCGGAAGCACAGATACGCAGTATTTT	CASSFASGSTDTQYF
TRBJ2-1	-	TRBV7-9	-	TGTGCCAGCTCACGGGGTCTCCGTAACAATGAGCAGTTCTTC	CASSRGLRNNEQFF
TRBJ2-3	-	TRBV6-2/TRBV6-3	-	TGTGCCAGCAGTTACAAGGGGCGCGTTAGGTATTTT	CASSYKGRVRYF
TRBJ2-3	-	TRBV2	TRBD2	TGTGCCAGCAGTGAATTGAGGGCTAGCGGGAGAACAGATACGCAGTATTTT	CASSELRASGRTDTQYF
TRBJ2-7	few	TRBV7-3	TRBD1	TGTGCCAGCAGCTTAACGGGACAGGGATGGGACGAGCAGTACTTC	CASSLTGQGWDEQYF
TRBJ2-7	-	TRBV20-1	TRBD1	TGCAGTGCTAGTTCTAGCGGACAGGGGGCCAGACCCTACGAGCAGTACTTC	CSASSSGQGARPYEQYF
TRBJ2-7	few	TRBV29-1	-	TGCAGCGTTGACGGCGGGGCCAACTCCTACGAGCAGTACTTC	CSVDGGANSYEQYF
TRBJ1-2	-	TRBV9	TRBD1	TGTGCCAGCAGCGTAAGGGACAGGGTATCCTATGGCTACACCTTC	CASSVRDRVSYGYTF
TRBJ1-6	-	TRBV5-1	-	TGCGCCAGCAGCGGAGGATTTACAGGGACTACATATAATTCACCCCTCCACTTT	CASSGGFTGTTYNSPLHF